Below, 29 T cell receptor beta chains from the same sample are listed, as sequenced in a study of control samples from healthy donors and cancer patients (dated by TCRdb to 2019 to 2021). The protocol used for the library was the immunoSEQ multiplex PCR assay. Entries here come from immuneACCESS through TCRdb and include only in-frame sequences with V and J called. Some clones fail to appear in such tables; in the studies checked, an unresolved V gene covers under half of the shortfall, and the cause of the remainder is unknown. Across this sample there are around 190,000 clones, with roughly nine tenths seen only once. The top ten clones comprise approximately 1.5% of the sample. The sample taken for sequencing was blood. These receptors all come from a man aged 25-45 years in good health.

The chain couples TRBV5-1 to TRBJ2-1, with 15 bases that match TRBD2. CDR1 is SGHRS and CDR2 is YFSETQ in the germline V gene. V lost 4 bases to trimming and J lost 3 bases; unmatched junction nucleotides: 5. The CDR3 totals 17 residues. CDR3 sequence reads: CASSPGLAGGDYNEQFF. The CDR3 coding sequence is TGCGCCAGCAGCCCTGGACTAGCGGGAGGGGACTACAATGAGCAGTTCTTC.

This chain connects TRBV27 to TRBJ2-3, with D possibly being TRBD2 (6 bases). The CDR3 contains 14 residues. V was shortened by 0 bases and J by 5 bases, with 9 bases between the two germline ends. The germline CDR1 and CDR2 sequences are MNHEY and SMNVEV (reference sequence). CDR3 bases: TGTGCCAGCAGTTTATCGGGGCGGGGAGATACGCAGTATTTT. Protein product: CASSLSGRGDTQYF.

J is TRBJ1-4 and V is TRBV5-1; TRBD1 agrees at 9 bases. The ends lost 0 bases at V and 8 bases at J; junction bases unmatched: 8. Germline V gives CDR1 SGHRS, CDR2 YFSETQ. There are 16 residues in the CDR3. CDR3 in amino acids: CASSLAQGQGREKLFF. The DNA of the CDR3 is TGCGCCAGCAGCTTGGCCCAGGGACAGGGAAGGGAAAAACTGTTTTTT.

This clone was counted a single time. The rearrangement joins TRBV6-6 to TRBJ2-7; 8 bases align to TRBD1. The length of the CDR3 is 14 residues. Germline CDR1 reads MNHNY; CDR2 reads SVGAGI (reference sequence). The V gene end was trimmed by 4 bases and the J gene end by 9 bases; junction bases not matched to a gene: 11. The chain's CDR3 is CASSSGTGRLGQYF. In DNA, the CDR3 is TGTGCCAGCAGTTCCGGGACAGGACGATTAGGGCAGTACTTC.

This chain connects TRBV2 to TRBJ2-3; TRBD1 agrees at 11 bases. J was trimmed by 6 bases and V by 6 bases; bases with no gene match: 5. In germline, CDR1 is SNHLY, CDR2 FYNNEI. CDR3 length: 14 residues. DNA for the CDR3: TGTGCCAGCAGAACGGACAGGGGGCAGGATACGCAGTATTTT. Its translation: CASRTDRGQDTQYF. The whole variable domain, remainder taken from reference TRBV2 and TRBJ2-3, is EPEVTQTPSHQVTQMGQEVILRCVPISNHLYFYWYRQILGQKVEFLVSFYNNEISEKSEIFDDQFSVERPDGSNFTLKIRSTKLEDSAMYFCASRTDRGQDTQYFGPGTRLTVL.

This clone came up a few times. V gene TRBV7-2 combines with J gene TRBJ1-6; D remains ambiguous. V dropped 2 bases and J dropped 7 bases, with 15 bases sitting between them. The CDR3 sequence is 16 residues long. Germline loops: CDR1 SGHTA, CDR2 FQGNSA. The CDR3 DNA reads as TGTGCCAGCAGCTTATCCATAATCTCCAGGAATTCACCCCTCCACTTT. Amino acids: CASSLSIISRNSPLHF.

The V gene is TRBV6-4, the J gene TRBJ1-2; 8 bases are a match to TRBD1. Germline CDR1 is MRHNA and CDR2 is SNTAGT. The CDR3 length is 13 residues. V gave up 5 bases and J gave up 8 bases; unmatched junction bases: 7. The CDR3 protein is CASSPDRGGGYTF. Written as DNA, the CDR3 is TGTGCCAGCAGTCCCGACAGGGGAGGAGGCTACACCTTC.

The gene calls are TRBV29-1 and TRBJ2-3, with 7 bases lining up with TRBD1. The CDR3 contains 12 residues. V dropped 8 bases and J dropped 4; count of bases not matched to a gene: 6. Germline CDR1 is SQVTM and CDR2 is ANQGSEA. This chain's CDR3 is CSSRQGPDTQYF. CDR3 nucleotide sequence: TGCAGCTCCAGACAGGGCCCAGATACGCAGTATTTT.

The chain links TRBV3-1 (or the pseudogene TRBV3-2) to TRBJ1-2; tentatively, D is TRBD1 (6 bases). The germline V gene has CDR1 LGHDT and CDR2 YNNKEL (reference sequence). This CDR3 has 13 amino acids. V shed 7 bases and J shed 8 bases, with 17 bases lying between them. The CDR3 DNA follows: TGTGCCAGCACCCCCAGGGGAGTTGGGGGCTACACCTTC. Translation: CASTPRGVGGYTF.

The CDR3 DNA reads as TGTGCCAGCAGTTTAGCGCTAGCAGCCAACACCGGGGAGCTGTTTTTT. Translation: CASSLALAANTGELFF. The chain has TRBV27 and TRBJ2-2; D may be TRBD2 (5 bases). The germline V gene has CDR1 MNHEY and CDR2 SMNVEV (reference sequence). V gave up 2 bases and J gave up 2 bases, with 12 bases separating them. CDR3 size: 16 residues.

DNA for the CDR3: TGTGCCTCCTCTCAACAGGGCTTGGAAAACACCATATATTTT. This encodes CASSQQGLENTIYF. This chain links TRBV28 with TRBJ1-3; TRBD1 is a possible D gene (6 bases). CDR1 MDHEN and CDR2 SYDVKM come from the germline V gene. V dropped 11 bases and J dropped 6 bases, with 20 bases sitting between them. The CDR3 contains 14 residues.

This clone showed up just once. The rearrangement joins TRBV20-1 to TRBJ2-1; the match to TRBD2 covers 7 bases. The CDR3 is 12 amino acids. Germline-derived CDR1 and CDR2 are DFQATT and SNEGSKA (reference sequence). Trimming took 3 bases from V and 5 from J; bases not matched to a gene: 1. In nucleotides, the CDR3 is TGCAGTGCTAGTCTAGCGGACAATGAGCAGTTCTTC. This encodes CSASLADNEQFF.

This chain joins TRBV11-2 and TRBJ1-4, with D uncertain. The CDR3 totals 14 residues. Trimming shortened V by 11 bases and J by 8 bases, and 21 bases separated the two germline ends. Germline V gives CDR1 SGHAT, CDR2 FQNNGV. In DNA form, the CDR3 reads TGTGCCTCCTTAGGAGGCGGCCCGCGGGAAAAACTGTTTTTT. It yields the protein CASLGGGPREKLFF.

This chain uses TRBV9 with TRBJ2-5, with a possible D match to TRBD1 (6 bases). The germline CDR1 and CDR2 sequences are SGDLS and YYNGEE. The CDR3 covers 16 residues. V was cut by 0 bases and J by 4 bases, with 16 bases left in between. CDR3 bases: TGTGCCAGCAGCGTAGCTCAAGGGACACGAGGAGAGACCCAGTACTTC. Translation: CASSVAQGTRGETQYF.

The gene calls are TRBV19 and TRBJ1-1; TRBD1 is a possible D gene (5 bases). This CDR3 has 15 amino acids. Germline V CDR1 and CDR2: LNHDA, SQIVND (reference sequence). Trimming shortened V by 2 bases and J by 0 bases, and 10 bases separated the two germline ends. The chain's CDR3 is CASSIRGLMNTEAFF. The DNA for the CDR3 is TGTGCCAGTAGTATAAGGGGCCTCATGAACACTGAAGCTTTCTTT.

This rearrangement joins TRBV28 to TRBJ1-3, with D possibly matching TRBD1 (6 bases). Germline V lookup: CDR1 MDHEN, CDR2 SYDVKM. The ends were cut back, 6 bases at V and 4 bases at J, with 19 bases in the middle. The CDR3 totals 16 residues. The CDR3 DNA follows: TGTGCCAGCAGCCCGGGGAGCAGGGGAGACGGAAACACCATATATTTT. Its protein is CASSPGSRGDGNTIYF.

The chain has TRBV27 and TRBJ1-5; tentative D call: TRBD1 (6 bases). Trimming pared 6 bases from V and 7 bases from J, leaving 16 bases between. Germline V gene sequence: CDR1 MNHEY, CDR2 SMNVEV (reference sequence). The CDR3 loop spans 14 amino acids. CDR3 loop: CASRGLTGGQPQHF. CDR3 DNA: TGTGCCAGCAGGGGATTGACAGGAGGACAGCCCCAGCATTTT.

The V gene is TRBV7-9, the J gene TRBJ2-2, with D perhaps assigned TRBD1 or TRBD2 (5 bases each). V was clipped by 5 bases and J by 0 bases, with 16 bases between them. Looked up from germline, CDR1 is SEHNR and CDR2 is FQNEAQ (reference sequence). This CDR3 contains 17 residues. The CDR3 DNA reads as TGTGCCAGCAGCCCCCAGGCCGGGACGGCGAACACCGGGGAGCTGTTTTTT. This gives the protein CASSPQAGTANTGELFF.

With respect to this clone: The junction departs from the called germline gene at one end, perhaps through a read error. CDR3 region: CASSPTPSNEQYF. Written as DNA, the CDR3 is TGTGCCAGCAGCCCGACACCCTCCAACGAGCAGTACTTC. The chain couples TRBV5-4 to TRBJ2-7; no reliable D call. Germline V lookup: CDR1 SGHNT, CDR2 YYREEE (reference sequence). The CDR3 consists of 13 residues.

This clone came up once. The V and J genes are TRBV6-5 and TRBJ2-1; D is unresolved. The ends were cut back, 2 bases at V and 6 bases at J, with 8 bases in the middle. The CDR3 length is 13 residues. CDR1 is MNHEY, CDR2 SVGAGI, per germline. CDR3 protein: CASSYAALNEQFF. The CDR3 DNA sequence: TGTGCCAGCAGTTACGCAGCCCTCAATGAGCAGTTCTTC.

This chain joins TRBV5-1 and TRBJ2-5; the match to TRBD2 covers 9 bases. The CDR3 runs 17 residues. CDR1 and CDR2 (germline): SGHRS, YFSETQ. V was clipped by 0 bases and J by 5 bases; unmatched bases: 11. The CDR3 DNA reads TGCGCCAGCAGCTTGGAGGCCGGACTAGCGAGGTGGGAGACCCAGTACTTC. Encoded protein: CASSLEAGLARWETQYF.

The chain recombines TRBV2 with TRBJ1-3; D is uncertain. This CDR3 is built from 17 residues. Germline loops: CDR1 SNHLY, CDR2 FYNNEI. V was pared by 9 bases and J by 4 bases, with 25 bases between. Here the CDR3 reads CASKGISQAESGNTIYF. DNA of the CDR3: TGTGCCAGTAAGGGTATCAGCCAAGCCGAGTCCGGAAACACCATATATTTT.

In nucleotides, the CDR3 is TGTGCCAGCAGCTTAGGTTATCCGGGGAAGGAGTTCTTC. This translates into CASSLGYPGKEFF. The chain links TRBV11-3 to TRBJ2-1; TRBD2 might be the D (5 bases). The CDR3 is 13 amino acids. Germline V lookup: CDR1 SGHNT, CDR2 YENEEA. Trimming shortened V by 1 base and J by 14 bases, and 15 bases separated the two germline ends. Drawing the rest from reference TRBV11-3 and TRBJ2-1, the complete variable domain is EAGVVQSPRYKIIEKKQPVAFWCNPISGHNTLYWYLQNLGQGPELLIRYENEEAVDDSQLPKDRFSAERLKGVDSTLKIQPAELGDSAVYLCASSLGYPGKEFFGPGTRLTVL.

The CDR3 spells CASSRGTPTYEQYF. In nucleotides, the CDR3 is TGTGCCAGCAGTCGCGGGACACCCACCTACGAGCAGTACTTC. The chain carries TRBV6-6 and TRBJ2-7, with D possibly being TRBD1 or TRBD2 (6 bases each). Germline lookup yields CDR1 MNHNY and CDR2 SVGAGI (reference sequence). The CDR3 is 14 amino acids. V was cut by 5 bases and J by 2 bases, with 13 bases left in between.

This chain joins TRBV27 and TRBJ2-3; 14 bases map to TRBD2. The germline CDR1 and CDR2 sequences are MNHEY and SMNVEV (reference sequence). The CDR3 contains 20 residues. The V segment lost 5 bases and the J segment 6 bases; nucleotides outside the gene matches: 19. CDR3 residues: CASSLRTPLGTSGSRDTQYF. The CDR3 DNA reads TGTGCCAGCAGTCTGAGGACTCCCCTCGGGACTAGCGGGAGTAGGGATACGCAGTATTTT.

This clone came up once. The chain is built from TRBV11-1 and TRBJ2-3; D ambiguous. V was pared by 5 bases and J by 4 bases, with 10 bases between. This CDR3 comprises 13 residues. Germline-derived CDR1 and CDR2 are SGHAT and FQDESV (reference sequence). CDR3: CASSRYVADTQYF. CDR3 coding DNA: TGTGCCAGCAGCAGATACGTGGCAGATACGCAGTATTTT.

This chain links TRBV5-1 with TRBJ2-3; 16 bases map to TRBD2. V gave up 2 bases and J gave up 2 bases; unmatched junction bases: 5. Germline values: CDR1 SGHRS, CDR2 YFSETQ. This CDR3 has 18 residues. CDR3 sequence: CASSFGTSGRGYTDTQYF. The CDR3 region has the DNA TGCGCCAGCAGCTTCGGGACTAGCGGGAGGGGATACACAGATACGCAGTATTTT.

This clone was picked up one time. V and J are TRBV7-9 and TRBJ2-7; weak D call: TRBD1 (5 bases). From germline, CDR1 is SEHNR and CDR2 FQNEAQ (reference sequence). V shed 8 bases and J shed 3 bases, with 20 bases lying between them. The CDR3 contains 15 residues. DNA for the CDR3: TGTGCCAGCTCTTTAACCTCCGACAGAAACTACGAGCAGTACTTC. This encodes CASSLTSDRNYEQYF.

This clone showed up just a few times. The genes are TRBV6-5 and TRBJ2-3; a weak D match, TRBD1 (5 bases). There are 13 residues in the CDR3. The V end was cut by 6 bases, the J end by 1 base, with 8 bases between. Germline V CDR1 and CDR2: MNHEY, SVGAGI. The CDR3 reads CASRTQGTDTQYF. The CDR3 DNA sequence: TGTGCCAGCAGAACACAGGGCACAGATACGCAGTATTTT.